The clone carrying this TCR beta chain came up many times. Its antigen is unidentified. The germline V gene encodes CDR1 SQVTM and CDR2 ANQGSEA. CDR3 size: 13 residues. The V end was cut by 2 bases, the J end by 3 bases, with 11 bases between. TCRdb re-called the 5' RACE reads through MiXCR, storing one row per CDR3 protein. The table shows about 290,000 distinct CDR3 sequences, with 9.5% occurring only once. The donors were all healthy and Caucasian. The data derive from a study of identical twins. Study-wide results and caveats: It was cross-sectional statistical analysis, not following the same donors, that the conclusions relied on. The abundant beta clonotypes from cord blood had fewer insertions, and memory repertoires had none of this.

Another study also made use of these data, one on yellow fever vaccine responses in identical twins. That paper notes: Reported findings indicate that twins' vaccine T cell responses seemed partially convergent, partially personalized.

This chain uses TRBV29-1 with TRBJ2-7; D ambiguous. This TCR was recovered from a woman aged 18-29 years in good health. Material: CD8+ T cells sorted from blood. As DNA, the CDR3 is TGCAGCGTTGAATTTCCGATGCACTACGAGCAGTACTTC. Protein product: CSVEFPMHYEQYF.